This paragraph reports one T cell receptor beta chain. As yet, its antigen is unknown. V gave up 8 bases and J gave up 6 bases, with 20 bases separating them. The CDR3 length is 14 residues. The data originate from a study of identical twins. Study-wide results and limits: Excess low generation probability was seen in twin-shared out-of-frame alpha sequences.

Unique molecular identifiers were present on cDNA, and template switching added a universal primer site. TCRdb recomputed calls from the 5' RACE reads with MiXCR, one row per CDR3 protein. This sample has over 600,000 distinct CDR3 sequences, with around 20% found just once. Healthy Caucasians were all of the donors. The data were also submitted as part of a second study, on T cells expressing NK-cell markers.

J is TRBJ2-7 and V is TRBV12-3 or TRBV12-4, with a weak D call TRBD1 (5 bases). The sample taken for sequencing was PBMCs. This TCR was sampled from a woman aged 18-30 years in good health. Here the CDR3 reads CASGLGPRSIEQYF. CDR3 in DNA: TGTGCCAGCGGATTGGGGCCCCGTTCAATCGAGCAGTACTTC.